These T cell receptor beta chains were read from a single sample in a study of T-cell memory formation after mild COVID-19. TCRdb recomputed calls from the 5' RACE reads with MiXCR, one row per CDR3 protein. The profile shows around 470,000 distinct CDR3 sequences, 15% to 20% of them singletons. Sequencing was carried out using PBMCs or a T cell subset sorted from them (not recorded which). The source is an adult woman who had mild COVID-19 (a few samples of this study predate the infection). Cell type and time point are not known. CDR3s include the opening cysteine and the closing phenylalanine or tryptophan. The order of the fields is V gene, clone size, D gene, J gene, CDR3 protein, CDR3 DNA. D genes are given only for firm matches. Clone size is shown for a subset of rows, as once, few, many or a class of expanded clone.

V gene: TRBV5-1
clone size: few
D gene: NA
J gene: TRBJ1-1
CDR3 protein: CASSLGFAGGEAFF
CDR3 DNA: TGCGCCAGCAGCTTGGGTTTTGCCGGGGGTGAAGCTTTCTTT

V gene: TRBV6-5
clone size: NA
D gene: NA
J gene: TRBJ1-1
CDR3 protein: CASSYTSNTEAFF
CDR3 DNA: TGTGCCAGCAGTTACACTTCGAACACTGAAGCTTTCTTT

V gene: TRBV3-1
clone size: few
D gene: TRBD2
J gene: TRBJ2-7
CDR3 protein: CASSQGASGSSYEQYF
CDR3 DNA: TGTGCCAGCAGCCAAGGGGCTAGCGGGAGCTCCTACGAGCAGTACTTC

V gene: TRBV6-2/TRBV6-3
clone size: few
D gene: NA
J gene: TRBJ1-2
CDR3 protein: CASSYLRRNGYTF
CDR3 DNA: TGTGCCAGCAGTTACCTCAGGAGAAATGGCTACACCTTC

V gene: TRBV5-5
clone size: few
D gene: NA
J gene: TRBJ2-5
CDR3 protein: CASSPRADQETQYF
CDR3 DNA: TGTGCCAGCAGCCCCAGGGCCGACCAAGAGACCCAGTACTTC

V gene: TRBV9
clone size: NA
D gene: NA
J gene: TRBJ2-6
CDR3 protein: CASSPGPGYSGANVLTF
CDR3 DNA: TGTGCCAGCAGTCCCGGTCCGGGCTACTCTGGGGCCAACGTCCTGACTTTC

V gene: TRBV27
clone size: many
D gene: NA
J gene: TRBJ2-7
CDR3 protein: CASKLYTRSLPYEQYF
CDR3 DNA: TGTGCCAGCAAGCTGTATACCAGGAGCCTCCCCTACGAGCAGTACTTC

V gene: TRBV5-1
clone size: NA
D gene: NA
J gene: TRBJ2-7
CDR3 protein: CASSLSSGTYEQYF
CDR3 DNA: TGCGCCAGCAGCTTGTCCAGTGGAACCTACGAGCAGTACTTC

V gene: TRBV21-1
clone size: few
D gene: NA
J gene: TRBJ2-7
CDR3 protein: CASSKGTGPYEQYF
CDR3 DNA: TGTGCCAGCAGCAAGGGGACAGGCCCCTACGAGCAGTACTTC

V gene: TRBV5-6
clone size: NA
D gene: NA
J gene: TRBJ2-1
CDR3 protein: CASSLDSQVEQFF
CDR3 DNA: TGTGCCAGCAGCCTAGACTCCCAGGTTGAGCAGTTCTTC

V gene: TRBV7-6
clone size: NA
D gene: NA
J gene: TRBJ2-7
CDR3 protein: CASSSREGYSEQYF
CDR3 DNA: TGTGCCAGCAGCTCCCGAGAGGGGTATTCCGAGCAGTACTTC

V gene: TRBV19
clone size: NA
D gene: TRBD1
J gene: TRBJ2-3
CDR3 protein: CASRHRGLSTDTQYF
CDR3 DNA: TGTGCCAGTAGGCACAGGGGGCTGAGCACAGATACGCAGTATTTT

V gene: TRBV20-1
clone size: NA
D gene: NA
J gene: TRBJ2-2
CDR3 protein: CSARLGGATGELFF
CDR3 DNA: TGCAGTGCTAGACTAGGCGGCGCCACCGGGGAGCTGTTTTTT

V gene: TRBV10-2
clone size: many
D gene: TRBD2
J gene: TRBJ2-7
CDR3 protein: CASSEVGGLYEQYF
CDR3 DNA: TGCGCCAGCAGTGAGGTCGGGGGGTTGTACGAGCAGTACTTC

V gene: TRBV18
clone size: few
D gene: TRBD1
J gene: TRBJ2-7
CDR3 protein: CASSPDRGHDEQYF
CDR3 DNA: TGTGCCAGCTCACCGGACAGGGGGCATGACGAGCAGTACTTC

V gene: TRBV7-2
clone size: NA
D gene: NA
J gene: TRBJ1-5
CDR3 protein: CASSPPGQPQHF
CDR3 DNA: TGTGCCAGCAGCCCCCCCGGCCAGCCCCAGCATTTT

V gene: TRBV5-6
clone size: NA
D gene: NA
J gene: TRBJ2-1
CDR3 protein: CASSGELGDEQFF
CDR3 DNA: TGTGCCAGCAGCGGGGAACTAGGGGATGAGCAGTTCTTC

V gene: TRBV9
clone size: few
D gene: NA
J gene: TRBJ2-5
CDR3 protein: CASSVEGGGETQYF
CDR3 DNA: TGTGCCAGCAGCGTAGAGGGGGGAGGAGAGACCCAGTACTTC

V gene: TRBV11-3
clone size: NA
D gene: NA
J gene: TRBJ2-5
CDR3 protein: CASSPLKPGVVGETQYF
CDR3 DNA: TGTGCCAGCAGCCCTCTAAAACCAGGGGTGGTAGGAGAGACCCAGTACTTC

V gene: TRBV12-3/TRBV12-4
clone size: few
D gene: NA
J gene: TRBJ1-5
CDR3 protein: CASCRGLNQPQHF
CDR3 DNA: TGTGCCAGCTGTAGGGGGTTAAATCAGCCCCAGCATTTT

V gene: TRBV20-1
clone size: NA
D gene: TRBD2
J gene: TRBJ2-5
CDR3 protein: CSARGLATQETQYF
CDR3 DNA: TGCAGTGCTAGAGGACTAGCGACTCAAGAGACCCAGTACTTC

V gene: TRBV24-1
clone size: few
D gene: NA
J gene: TRBJ2-1
CDR3 protein: CATSVTGNNNEQFF
CDR3 DNA: TGTGCCACCAGTGTTACAGGGAATAACAATGAGCAGTTCTTC

V gene: TRBV25-1
clone size: few
D gene: NA
J gene: TRBJ1-2
CDR3 protein: CAISSNGGYGYTF
CDR3 DNA: TGTGCCATCTCCTCTAATGGGGGCTATGGCTACACCTTC

V gene: TRBV29-1
clone size: few
D gene: NA
J gene: TRBJ2-7
CDR3 protein: CSVLGGSGISSYEQYF
CDR3 DNA: TGCAGCGTTCTGGGAGGTTCAGGAATCTCCTCCTACGAGCAGTACTTC

V gene: TRBV2
clone size: once
D gene: NA
J gene: TRBJ1-1
CDR3 protein: CASSRQESVTAAFF
CDR3 DNA: TGTGCCAGCAGTCGACAGGAGTCGGTCACTGCAGCTTTCTTT

V gene: TRBV5-1
clone size: few
D gene: NA
J gene: TRBJ2-2
CDR3 protein: CASSYSETRDTGELFF
CDR3 DNA: TGCGCCAGCAGCTATTCCGAGACAAGGGACACCGGGGAGCTGTTTTTT

V gene: TRBV5-6
clone size: few
D gene: NA
J gene: TRBJ2-7
CDR3 protein: CASSLFGGPPYEQYF
CDR3 DNA: TGTGCCAGCAGCTTGTTCGGGGGCCCCCCCTACGAGCAGTACTTC

V gene: TRBV20-1
clone size: NA
D gene: NA
J gene: TRBJ1-5
CDR3 protein: CSARDQGSNQPQHF
CDR3 DNA: TGCAGTGCTAGAGATCAGGGTAGCAATCAGCCCCAGCATTTT

V gene: TRBV6-5
clone size: NA
D gene: NA
J gene: TRBJ1-2
CDR3 protein: CASSVQWGMRGYTF
CDR3 DNA: TGTGCCAGCAGCGTACAGTGGGGGATGCGTGGCTACACCTTC

V gene: TRBV5-1
clone size: NA
D gene: TRBD2
J gene: TRBJ2-1
CDR3 protein: CASSLLAGGPNEQFF
CDR3 DNA: TGCGCCAGCAGCTTGCTAGCGGGAGGGCCAAATGAGCAGTTCTTC

V gene: TRBV12-5
clone size: few
D gene: TRBD2
J gene: TRBJ2-3
CDR3 protein: CATSGVSTDTQYF
CDR3 DNA: TGTGCTACTAGCGGGGTTAGCACAGATACGCAGTATTTT

V gene: TRBV15
clone size: NA
D gene: TRBD1
J gene: TRBJ2-7
CDR3 protein: CATSRGRDSTYEQYF
CDR3 DNA: TGTGCCACCAGCAGAGGACGGGACAGTACCTACGAGCAGTACTTC

V gene: TRBV29-1
clone size: many
D gene: NA
J gene: TRBJ2-7
CDR3 protein: CSVEVPGTYTYEQYF
CDR3 DNA: TGCAGCGTTGAAGTACCCGGGACATACACCTACGAGCAGTACTTC

V gene: TRBV7-8
clone size: NA
D gene: TRBD2
J gene: TRBJ2-1
CDR3 protein: CASSSQREGNEQFF
CDR3 DNA: TGTGCCAGCAGCTCGCAGCGGGAGGGCAATGAGCAGTTCTTC

V gene: TRBV5-1
clone size: few
D gene: TRBD2
J gene: TRBJ2-5
CDR3 protein: CASSAAGGGQETQYF
CDR3 DNA: TGCGCCAGCAGCGCAGCGGGAGGGGGCCAAGAGACCCAGTACTTC

V gene: TRBV7-9
clone size: NA
D gene: NA
J gene: TRBJ2-5
CDR3 protein: CASSPGPRITQETQYF
CDR3 DNA: TGTGCCAGCAGCCCGGGACCGCGGATAACCCAAGAGACCCAGTACTTC

V gene: TRBV7-2
clone size: few
D gene: TRBD2
J gene: TRBJ2-5
CDR3 protein: CASSPSGGAVQTQYF
CDR3 DNA: TGTGCCAGCAGCCCGAGCGGGGGGGCCGTCCAGACCCAGTACTTC

V gene: TRBV12-3/TRBV12-4
clone size: NA
D gene: NA
J gene: TRBJ2-5
CDR3 protein: CASSLAGKTQYF
CDR3 DNA: TGTGCCAGCAGTTTAGCGGGAAAGACCCAGTACTTC

V gene: TRBV2
clone size: NA
D gene: TRBD1
J gene: TRBJ1-2
CDR3 protein: CASSERQGADGYTF
CDR3 DNA: TGTGCCAGCAGTGAGAGGCAGGGGGCTGATGGCTACACCTTC

V gene: TRBV4-1
clone size: few
D gene: NA
J gene: TRBJ2-5
CDR3 protein: CASSSAGTQETQYF
CDR3 DNA: TGCGCCAGCAGCTCCGCGGGTACTCAAGAGACCCAGTACTTC

V gene: TRBV7-9
clone size: NA
D gene: NA
J gene: TRBJ2-7
CDR3 protein: CASSFKGIHEQYF
CDR3 DNA: TGTGCCAGCAGCTTCAAGGGGATCCACGAGCAGTACTTC